The 15 T cell receptor beta chains listed next were all sequenced from one sample in a study of blood T cell repertoires in COVID-19. Assay used: immunoSEQ multiplex PCR; TCRdb lists only in-frame clones, some missing. The sample holds roughly 340,000 clones, roughly 86% seen once. Sequenced: peripheral blood. The receptor set was obtained from a woman aged 70-85 years with COVID-19, enrolled during active disease.

This clone was found a few times. The chain is built from TRBV25-1 and TRBJ2-1; maybe TRBD1 (6 bases). Germline V gene lookup returns CDR1 MGHDK and CDR2 SYGVNS. V lost 1 base and J lost 7, with 17 bases in between. This CDR3 has 16 amino acids. In DNA, the CDR3 is TGTGCCAGCAGTGAATGGTTTCAGGGGTTCGATAATGAGCAGTTCTTC. Translating it yields CASSEWFQGFDNEQFF.

The CDR3 nucleotides read TGTGCCAGTAGCTTCTCGGGTTATAGCAATCAGCCCCAGCATTTT. This codes for CASSFSGYSNQPQHF. The chain combines TRBV19 with TRBJ1-5; D not resolved. The CDR3 is 15 amino acids. V was clipped by 6 bases and J by 0 bases, with 12 bases between them. Germline-derived CDR1 and CDR2 are LNHDA and SQIVND (reference sequence).

This chain links TRBV24-1 with TRBJ2-5, with 10 bases matching TRBD2. Germline-derived CDR1 and CDR2 are KGHDR and SFDVKD. This CDR3 comprises 17 residues. Unmatched junction bases numbered 7, after V lost 3 bases and J lost 1 base. The CDR3 loop reads CATSDASSGGAQETQYF. CDR3 nucleotide sequence: TGTGCCACCAGTGATGCTTCCAGCGGGGGGGCCCAAGAGACCCAGTACTTC.

The gene calls are TRBV5-1 and TRBJ1-5, with 8 positions matching TRBD1. The CDR3 covers 15 residues. After removal of 5 bases from V and 4 bases from J, the junction contained 8 bases not matched to a gene. From germline, CDR1 is SGHRS and CDR2 YFSETQ. The CDR3 nucleotides are TGCGCCAGCAGTTGGACAGGGATCGGAAATCAGCCCCAGCATTTT. Its protein is CASSWTGIGNQPQHF.

The chain joins TRBV20-1 to TRBJ2-1, with TRBD2 matching over 11 bases. After removal of 3 bases from V and 10 bases from J, the junction contained 11 bases not matched to a gene. Germline CDR1 DFQATT, CDR2 SNEGSKA (reference sequence). The CDR3 consists of 15 residues. CDR3 amino acids: CSASTLAGGFQEQFF. The CDR3 nucleotides are TGCAGTGCTAGTACTCTAGCGGGGGGATTTCAAGAGCAGTTCTTC.

This chain joins TRBV6-5 and TRBJ1-1; TRBD1 agrees at 7 bases. V was pared by 5 bases and J by 4 bases, with 10 bases of the junction left unmatched. The germline V gene has CDR1 MNHEY and CDR2 SVGAGI. The CDR3 spans 15 residues. DNA of the CDR3: TGTGCCAGCAGTAGGCAGACAGGGCGGGTCACTGAAGCTTTCTTT. Residues: CASSRQTGRVTEAFF.

This chain connects TRBV28 to TRBJ2-7, with D unresolved. There are 13 residues in the CDR3. The germline gives CDR1 MDHEN, CDR2 SYDVKM. The germline V and J ends were trimmed by 2 bases and 5 bases, with 10 bases remaining between them. CDR3 DNA: TGTGCCAGCAGTTTAGGAGCCAGAAACGAGCAGTACTTC. Residues: CASSLGARNEQYF.

The rearrangement uses TRBV27 and TRBJ1-3; D gene ambiguous. Trimming removed 0 bases from V and 2 bases from J, with 8 bases in between. The CDR3 spans 15 residues. Germline values: CDR1 MNHEY, CDR2 SMNVEV (reference sequence). The CDR3 DNA sequence: TGTGCCAGCAGTTTATCGAGGGCACCTGGAAACACCATATATTTT. Protein: CASSLSRAPGNTIYF.

The rearrangement joins TRBV5-1 to TRBJ1-3, with 9 bases identical to TRBD1. J gave up 4 bases and V 3 bases, and 11 bases lay outside the gene matches. Germline CDR1 reads SGHRS; CDR2 reads YFSETQ. The CDR3 runs 17 residues. The CDR3 spells CASSSVPGQGSGNTIYF. In DNA form, the CDR3 reads TGCGCCAGCAGCTCGGTCCCGGGACAGGGCTCAGGAAACACCATATATTTT. Full variable domain (missing parts from reference TRBV5-1 and TRBJ1-3): KAGVTQTPRYLIKTRGQQVTLSCSPISGHRSVSWYQQTPGQGLQFLFEYFSETQRNKGNFPGRFSGRQFSNSRSEMNVSTLELGDSALYLCASSSVPGQGSGNTIYFGEGSWLTVV.

This clone appeared many times. The gene calls are TRBV7-7 and TRBJ2-2; no definite D call. This CDR3 region has 13 residues. The germline CDR1 and CDR2 sequences are SSHAT and FNYEAQ (reference sequence). The V gene lost 1 base and the J gene lost 6 bases, with 6 bases spanning the gap. For the CDR3, the DNA is TGTGCCAGCAGCTTAGTTCGGGCCGGGGAGCTGTTTTTT. It is translated as CASSLVRAGELFF.

The chain carries TRBV12-3 or TRBV12-4 and TRBJ1-1, with D perhaps matching TRBD1 (6 bases). The CDR3 has 13 residues. V lost 2 bases and J lost 10, with 14 bases in between. The CDR3, as DNA: TGTGCCAGCAGTTTATCTTGGGGGCCGGGAGCTTTCTTT. This encodes CASSLSWGPGAFF.

This chain links TRBV21-1 with TRBJ1-4; TRBD1 is the table's D call and was not checked against the DNA. TRBV21-1 is listed as a pseudogene. This CDR3 region has 16 residues. The CDR3, as DNA: TGTGCCAGCAGCAACAACAGGGGCAAAACTAATGAAAAACTGTTTTTT. This codes for CASSNNRGKTNEKLFF.

The genes are TRBV11-3 and TRBJ2-3; 8 bases line up with TRBD2. Germline assignment: CDR1 SGHNT and CDR2 YENEEA. V lost 2 bases, J lost 5 bases, and 9 bases stayed unmatched. The CDR3 loop spans 16 amino acids. The CDR3 here is CASSLNRGGPVDTQYF. The CDR3 nucleotides read TGTGCCAGCAGCTTAAATCGGGGGGGGCCGGTAGATACGCAGTATTTT.

The chain joins TRBV9 to TRBJ2-7, with D tentatively TRBD2 (5 bases). CDR3 length: 14 residues. Germline V CDR1 and CDR2: SGDLS, YYNGEE. V was cut by 2 bases and J by 0 bases, with 9 bases left in between. The CDR3 DNA is TGTGCCAGCAGCGTTGACGGGATCTCCTACGAGCAGTACTTC. Protein sequence: CASSVDGISYEQYF.

The chain carries TRBV6-6 and TRBJ1-1, with 8 bases aligning to TRBD1. V shed 5 bases, J shed 8 bases, and the junction held 4 bases outside the gene matches. CDR1 and CDR2 from the germline V gene are MNHNY and SVGAGI (reference sequence). The CDR3 runs to 12 residues. CDR3 amino acids: CASSTRQGEAFF. The CDR3 DNA reads as TGTGCCAGCAGTACCCGACAGGGGGAAGCTTTCTTT.